This is a list of T cell receptor beta chains from one sample in a study of response to subunit inactivated influenza vaccine. TCRdb analysed the RT-PCR reads with MiXCR anew, one entry per CDR3 protein. This table has 550,000 to 800,000 distinct CDR3 sequences, approximately 13% appearing once. The sample consisted of PBMCs from blood, taken 14 to 15 days before vaccination. The source is a man in his fifties who received an inactivated influenza vaccine. Each CDR3 is given with its conserved first and last residue. The D gene is left open where the match is weak. Only some rows state a clone size, as once, few, many or a class for expanded clones.

>.|.|TRBJ2-7|TRBV12-3/TRBV12-4
CASSPGTALGLSYEQYF
TGTGCCAGCAGTCCAGGGACGGCACTTGGACTATCCTACGAGCAGTACTTC
>few|TRBD1|TRBJ2-4|TRBV20-1
CSAKGQTVAGYRNIQYF
TGCAGTGCTAAGGGACAGACCGTAGCCGGCTATCGAAACATTCAGTACTTC
>many|.|TRBJ1-4|TRBV12-3/TRBV12-4
CASSQGQNLGELFF
TGTGCCAGCAGTCAAGGACAGAACCTCGGGGAACTGTTTTTT
>.|TRBD2|TRBJ2-7|TRBV12-3/TRBV12-4
CASRAGVFHEQYF
TGTGCCAGCAGGGCGGGGGTTTTCCACGAGCAGTACTTC
>.|.|TRBJ2-1|TRBV9
CASSVRVASYNEQFF
TGTGCCAGCAGCGTTAGGGTAGCCTCCTACAATGAGCAGTTCTTC
>.|.|TRBJ1-2|TRBV20-1
CSARLRVRLGYGYTF
TGCAGTGCTAGATTAAGGGTACGGCTAGGCTATGGCTACACCTTC
>.|TRBD1|TRBJ2-7|TRBV12-3/TRBV12-4
CASSPGRDRGYEQSF
TGTGCCAGCAGCCCTGGCCGGGACAGGGGCTACGAGCAGTCCTTC
>.|.|TRBJ1-1|TRBV19
CASSIMIDTEAFF
TGTGCCAGTAGTATAATGATCGACACTGAAGCTTTCTTT
>many|.|TRBJ2-3|TRBV6-6
CASSTGDTQYF
TGTGCCAGCAGCACCGGAGATACGCAGTATTTT
>.|TRBD1|TRBJ2-7|TRBV29-1
CSISQGEYEQYF
TGCAGCATTTCCCAGGGGGAGTACGAGCAGTACTTC
>.|TRBD2|TRBJ2-5|TRBV2
CASKAGTGLARETQYF
TGTGCCAGCAAGGCGGGGACTGGACTAGCAAGAGAGACCCAGTACTTC
>.|TRBD2|TRBJ2-1|TRBV29-1
CSVEVTSGNNEQFF
TGCAGCGTTGAGGTAACTAGCGGAAACAATGAGCAGTTCTTC
>few|TRBD2|TRBJ2-3|TRBV7-8
CASSQLTSGWDTQYF
TGTGCCAGCAGCCAACTGACTAGCGGGTGGGATACGCAGTATTTT
>few|.|TRBJ2-1|TRBV7-2
CASSSYWSSYNEQFF
TGTGCCAGCAGCTCGTACTGGAGCTCCTACAATGAGCAGTTCTTC
>.|TRBD2|TRBJ2-5|TRBV3-1
CASSQGSGQQETQYF
TGTGCCAGCAGCCAAGGTAGCGGGCAACAAGAGACCCAGTACTTC
>.|TRBD2|TRBJ2-3|TRBV20-1
CSTGLAGGGSTQYF
TGCAGTACGGGACTAGCGGGAGGTGGTAGTACGCAGTATTTT
>many|.|TRBJ2-1|TRBV5-5
CASSLQKRDEQFF
TGTGCCAGCAGCTTACAGAAGCGGGATGAGCAGTTCTTC
>.|TRBD1|TRBJ2-5|TRBV4-3
CASSQEAQGIEETQYF
TGCGCCAGCAGCCAAGAAGCACAGGGGATTGAAGAGACCCAGTACTTC
>few|.|TRBJ1-1|TRBV5-5
CASSALVSRTEAFF
TGTGCCAGCAGCGCCTTGGTGTCGCGGACTGAAGCTTTCTTT
>many|.|TRBJ2-1|TRBV12-3/TRBV12-4
CASSLAGGAGNEQFF
TGTGCCAGCAGTTTAGCGGGGGGCGCAGGCAATGAGCAGTTCTTC
>few|.|TRBJ1-1|TRBV7-6
CASSLDPPGGWGTEAFF
TGTGCCAGCAGCTTAGACCCCCCTGGGGGGTGGGGTACTGAAGCTTTCTTT
>.|TRBD2|TRBJ2-4|TRBV6-1
CASRPSSGLGNIQYF
TGTGCCAGCAGACCATCTAGCGGCCTGGGTAACATTCAGTACTTC
>many|TRBD2|TRBJ2-5|TRBV28
CASSLAAGSQETQYF
TGTGCCAGCAGTTTAGCAGCGGGGAGCCAAGAGACCCAGTACTTC
>many|.|TRBJ1-5|TRBV6-2/TRBV6-3
CASSLAGLEPQHF
TGTGCCAGCAGTCTCGCTGGGTTGGAGCCCCAGCATTTT
>few|.|TRBJ1-2|TRBV3-1
CASSQSSAAVGYTF
TGTGCCAGCAGCCAGTCTTCGGCGGCGGTGGGCTACACCTTC
>few|TRBD2|TRBJ2-5|TRBV5-1
CASSLAEGGLAPSF
TGCGCCAGCAGCTTGGCAGAGGGCGGACTAGCGCCTTCATTC
>many|.|TRBJ1-1|TRBV10-3
CAISRSGTEAFF
TGTGCCATCAGTAGGAGTGGGACTGAAGCTTTCTTT
>few|.|TRBJ2-7|TRBV7-8
CASSQSGQSYEQYF
TGTGCCAGCAGCCAAAGTGGACAGTCCTACGAGCAGTACTTC
>few|.|TRBJ2-7|TRBV7-9
CASSNGQFFLSYEQYF
TGTGCCAGCAGCAACGGACAGTTTTTCCTCTCCTACGAGCAGTACTTC
>.|.|TRBJ2-3|TRBV2
CASSETKGGGTDTQYF
TGTGCCAGCAGCGAGACAAAAGGGGGAGGCACAGATACGCAGTATTTT
>few|.|TRBJ2-5|TRBV5-1
CASSLAPVRGETQYF
TGCGCCAGCAGCTTGGCCCCCGTACGAGGGGAGACCCAGTACTTC
>few|.|TRBJ2-1|TRBV20-1
CSARQTGGRNNEQFF
TGCAGTGCTAGGCAGACAGGTGGAAGAAACAATGAGCAGTTCTTC
>many|.|TRBJ1-1|TRBV10-3
CATTVEGSTEAFF
TGTGCCACCACGGTTGAGGGGAGCACTGAAGCTTTCTTT
>.|.|TRBJ2-3|TRBV5-5
CASSLASRFPDTQYF
TGTGCCAGCAGCTTGGCCTCACGTTTCCCAGATACGCAGTATTTT
>few|.|TRBJ2-2|TRBV7-2
CASSLDSSINTGELFF
TGTGCCAGCAGCTTAGATTCGTCCATAAACACCGGGGAGCTGTTTTTT
>few|.|TRBJ2-5|TRBV10-3
CAISESDRGYQETQYF
TGTGCCATCAGTGAGTCGGACAGAGGGTACCAAGAGACCCAGTACTTC
>many|TRBD1|TRBJ2-3|TRBV20-1
CSANPTGGLGTDTQYF
TGCAGTGCTAATCCGACAGGGGGATTAGGGACAGATACGCAGTATTTT
>.|.|TRBJ1-2|TRBV4-1
CASSQEGPVGGTRGYTF
TGCGCCAGCAGCCAAGAAGGGCCGGTGGGCGGTACGAGAGGCTACACCTTC
>.|.|TRBJ2-7|TRBV20-1
CSANPGASGTYEQYF
TGCAGTGCTAACCCGGGGGCCAGTGGAACCTACGAGCAGTACTTC
>.|.|TRBJ1-5|TRBV12-3/TRBV12-4
CASSLGGTTQPQHF
TGTGCCAGCAGTTTGGGTGGGACGACTCAGCCCCAGCATTTT
>.|.|TRBJ2-1|TRBV20-1
CSAEDGEGGNEQFF
TGCAGTGCTGAAGACGGTGAGGGGGGAAATGAGCAGTTCTTC
>few|.|TRBJ1-2|TRBV6-1
CASSLGEAHGYTF
TGTGCCAGCAGCTTGGGTGAGGCTCATGGCTACACCTTC
>few|.|TRBJ2-6|TRBV2
CASSEAGGSGANVLTF
TGTGCCAGCAGTGAAGCGGGCGGCTCTGGGGCCAACGTCCTGACTTTC
>many|.|TRBJ2-1|TRBV27
CASSLGGPWNEQFF
TGTGCCAGCAGTTTGGGGGGCCCGTGGAATGAGCAGTTCTTC
>.|.|TRBJ2-5|TRBV24-1
CATSGAGHQETQYF
TGTGCCACCAGTGGCGCGGGGCACCAAGAGACCCAGTACTTC
>many|TRBD1|TRBJ1-5|TRBV20-1
CSASRDSIVPQHF
TGCAGTGCTAGCCGGGACAGTATTGTGCCCCAGCATTTT
>few|.|TRBJ2-2|TRBV28
CASRPANTGELFF
TGTGCCAGCAGACCAGCTAACACCGGGGAGCTGTTTTTT
>few|TRBD1|TRBJ2-3|TRBV7-2
CASRLWDRGQDTQYF
TGTGCCAGCAGGCTTTGGGACAGGGGGCAAGATACGCAGTATTTT
>few|TRBD2|TRBJ2-2|TRBV27
CATRGAGELFF
TGTGCCACCCGGGGGGCCGGGGAGCTGTTTTTT
>many|TRBD2|TRBJ2-1|TRBV29-1
CSVELAGGLNPYNEQFF
TGCAGCGTTGAACTAGCGGGGGGGCTAAACCCCTACAATGAGCAGTTCTTC
>few|.|TRBJ2-7|TRBV5-1
CASSPDNSYEQYF
TGCGCCAGCAGCCCGGACAACTCCTACGAGCAGTACTTC
>.|.|TRBJ2-3|TRBV2
CAIRGLTDTQYF
TGTGCCATCAGGGGCTTAACAGATACGCAGTATTTT
>.|.|TRBJ2-1|TRBV28
CASSPNYNSYNEQFF
TGTGCCAGCAGTCCAAACTACAACTCCTACAATGAGCAGTTCTTC
>few|TRBD2|TRBJ2-2|TRBV4-1
CASSQVPSGRDDTGELFF
TGCGCCAGCAGCCAAGTACCTAGCGGGAGGGACGACACCGGGGAGCTGTTTTTT
>few|.|TRBJ1-1|TRBV27
CASSLLRTRDAEAFF
TGTGCCAGCAGTCTTCTACGGACGCGGGATGCTGAAGCTTTCTTT
>few|.|TRBJ2-2|TRBV10-3
CAISDSRSPGELFF
TGTGCCATCAGCGACTCTAGGTCGCCCGGGGAGCTGTTTTTT
>few|.|TRBJ2-2|TRBV13
CASSTGTGELFF
TGTGCCAGCAGTACGGGCACCGGGGAGCTGTTTTTT